These 18 T cell receptor beta chains came from one sample sequenced in a study of blood T cell repertoires in COVID-19. Data came from immunoSEQ multiplex PCR; TCRdb stores just in-frame clones and leaves some out. The sample contains under 95,000 clones, about 91% of which appear only once. Source material: peripheral blood. These receptors all come from a woman aged 50 to 65 with acute or convalescent COVID-19.

The chain uses TRBV4-1 and TRBJ1-2, with D maybe TRBD1 (5 bases). CDR3 length equals 13 residues. With 4 bases removed from V and 8 bases from J, the gap between germline ends came to 14 bases. Germline-derived CDR1 and CDR2 are MGHRA and YSYEKL. This CDR3 is CASSPLGLRGYTF. The CDR3 DNA reads as TGCGCCAGCAGCCCGTTGGGGCTTCGGGGCTACACCTTC.

This clone showed up just a few times. The chain employs TRBV9 and TRBJ2-2; weak D call: TRBD2 (6 bases). In germline, CDR1 is SGDLS, CDR2 YYNGEE. Trimming left V 3 bases short and J 3 bases short, with 18 bases between. The CDR3 is made up of 17 amino acids. The CDR3 reads CASSAGPSREDTGELFF. The CDR3 DNA follows: TGTGCCAGCAGCGCCGGCCCCAGCAGGGAGGACACCGGGGAGCTGTTTTTT.

This chain connects TRBV7-3 to TRBJ2-5; the match to TRBD2 covers 9 bases. Germline CDR1 and CDR2: SGHTA and FQGTGA. There are 15 residues in the CDR3. Unmatched junction bases numbered 6, after V lost 3 bases and J lost 4 bases. The CDR3 bases are TGTGCCAGCAGCTTGAGGCTAGCGGGGAGAGAGACCCAGTACTTC. Its translation is CASSLRLAGRETQYF.

This chain connects TRBV6-2 or TRBV6-3 to TRBJ1-5; 10 bases are shared with TRBD1. The CDR3 is made up of 17 amino acids. J gave up 4 bases and V 0 bases, and 6 bases lay outside the gene matches. The V gene's germline CDR1 is MNHEY and CDR2 SVGEGT. Here the CDR3 reads CASSYSDWTGGNQPQHF. The CDR3 region has the DNA TGTGCCAGCAGTTACTCAGATTGGACAGGGGGGAATCAGCCCCAGCATTTT.

The chain is built from TRBV27 and TRBJ2-7, with D possibly TRBD2 on 6 matching bases. This CDR3 region has 18 residues. Germline lookup yields CDR1 MNHEY and CDR2 SMNVEV (reference sequence). The V gene lost 2 bases and the J gene lost 6 bases, with 26 bases spanning the gap. The CDR3 sequence: CASSLRGTSSGGGGEQYF. The CDR3 DNA is TGTGCCAGCAGTTTACGGGGGACTTCAAGCGGCGGAGGAGGCGAGCAGTACTTC.

In DNA, the CDR3 is TGTGCCAGCAGACGACCGGGACAGGGGGCTGAAGCTTTCTTT. Its translation: CASRRPGQGAEAFF. The genes are TRBV5-4 and TRBJ1-1; 11 bases are a match to TRBD1. CDR1 and CDR2 from the germline V gene are SGHNT and YYREEE (reference sequence). Trimming removed 5 bases from V and 6 bases from J; junction bases left unmatched: 6. The CDR3 loop spans 14 amino acids.

V usage is TRBV5-1 and J usage is TRBJ2-2, with 8 bases lining up with TRBD1. This CDR3 has 15 residues. CDR1 and CDR2 from the germline V gene are SGHRS and YFSETQ. V shed 4 bases, J shed 6 bases, and the junction held 8 bases outside the gene matches. This CDR3 is CASSPDRVLAGELFF. The CDR3 DNA sequence: TGCGCCAGCAGCCCGGACAGGGTATTGGCCGGGGAGCTGTTTTTT.

The rearrangement joins TRBV2 to TRBJ1-2; D remains unclear. The CDR3 has 14 amino acids. Germline V gene sequence: CDR1 SNHLY, CDR2 FYNNEI. Trimming took off 7 bases at V and 0 bases at J, with 12 bases between the two ends. The CDR3 loop is CASNKAGANYGYTF. The CDR3 DNA follows: TGTGCCAGCAACAAGGCTGGAGCTAACTATGGCTACACCTTC. The whole variable domain, remainder taken from reference TRBV2 and TRBJ1-2, is EPEVTQTPSHQVTQMGQEVILRCVPISNHLYFYWYRQILGQKVEFLVSFYNNEISEKSEIFDDQFSVERPDGSNFTLKIRSTKLEDSAMYFCASNKAGANYGYTFGSGTRLTVV.

V gene TRBV5-1 combines with J gene TRBJ1-5, with unresolved D. This CDR3 is 14 amino acids long. CDR1 is SGHRS, CDR2 YFSETQ, per germline. V lost 0 bases and J lost 1, with 5 bases in between. CDR3 sequence reads: CASSLAGSNQPQHF. The CDR3 DNA reads as TGCGCCAGCAGCTTGGCCGGGAGCAATCAGCCCCAGCATTTT.

The rearrangement uses TRBV4-2 and TRBJ2-6, with 9 bases fitting TRBD2. With 4 bases clipped from V and 0 bases from J, the junction kept 10 bases outside the gene matches. The germline V gene has CDR1 LGHNA and CDR2 YNFKEQ. The CDR3 is 19 amino acids. The CDR3 is CASSPIRLAEHSGANVLTF. The CDR3 nucleotides are TGTGCCAGCAGCCCGATTAGACTAGCGGAGCACTCTGGGGCCAACGTCCTGACTTTC.

The genes are TRBV27 and TRBJ2-7; TRBD2 matches at 9 bases. Germline V gene lookup returns CDR1 MNHEY and CDR2 SMNVEV (reference sequence). Unmatched junction bases numbered 7, after V lost 5 bases and J lost 5 bases. The CDR3 is made up of 14 amino acids. The CDR3 is CASSTGLAPHEQYF. CDR3 bases: TGTGCCAGCAGTACGGGACTAGCTCCCCACGAGCAGTACTTC.

The J gene is TRBJ1-2, the V gene TRBV6-1; no firm D call. This CDR3 has 16 residues. Germline lookup yields CDR1 MNHNS and CDR2 SASEGT. Trimming shortened V by 4 bases and J by 2 bases, and 17 bases separated the two germline ends. The DNA for the CDR3 is TGTGCCAGCAGTGGTCCGAAGGGAGGACTGAACTATGGCTACACCTTC. Protein product: CASSGPKGGLNYGYTF.

V gene TRBV18 combines with J gene TRBJ2-2, with 11 bases that match TRBD1. Germline CDR1 is KGHSH and CDR2 is LQKENI. CDR3 length: 16 amino acids. With 3 bases clipped from V and 7 bases from J, the junction kept 7 bases outside the gene matches. CDR3 nucleotides: TGTGCCAGCTCACCTAGGACAGGGGGCGAAGTCGGGGAGCTGTTTTTT. It specifies CASSPRTGGEVGELFF.

The table lists this clone with a count of one. The chain recombines TRBV30 with TRBJ1-1; unclear D gene. Germline CDR1 GTSNPN, CDR2 SVGIG (reference sequence). The CDR3 runs to 12 residues. Trimming cost V 2 bases and J 5 bases, with 9 bases left between them. For the CDR3, the DNA is TGTGCCTGGAGTCCGACGGGGACTGAAGCTTTCTTT. The encoded protein is CAWSPTGTEAFF.

The chain couples TRBV7-9 to TRBJ1-2; 7 bases fit TRBD1. The CDR3 runs 15 residues. Germline CDR1 reads SEHNR; CDR2 reads FQNEAQ (reference sequence). V shed 2 bases and J 8 bases; nucleotides not matched to a gene: 11. CDR3 nucleotides: TGTGCCAGCAGCTTAACAATAGGGACAGAGCAAGGCTACACCTTC. Translation gives CASSLTIGTEQGYTF.

V and J are TRBV19 and TRBJ1-5; TRBD1 aligns across 7 bases. V shed 7 bases and J 6 bases; nucleotides not matched to a gene: 6. CDR1 is LNHDA, CDR2 SQIVND, per germline (reference sequence). The CDR3 spans 13 residues. CDR3 nucleotide sequence: TGTGCCAGTAATCCAACAGGGGTTCAGCCCCAGCATTTT. Its translation is CASNPTGVQPQHF.

This clone was counted once. The chain uses TRBV9 and TRBJ2-7; D is unresolved. Germline assignment: CDR1 SGDLS and CDR2 YYNGEE. The V end lost 0 bases, the J end lost 0 bases, and 7 bases lay between the germline ends. This CDR3 is 14 amino acids long. The DNA of the CDR3 is TGTGCCAGCAGCGTAGGTGCCGGCTCCTACGAGCAGTACTTC. Encoded protein: CASSVGAGSYEQYF.

V is TRBV5-1 and J is TRBJ1-2; TRBD1 matches 8 bases. The CDR3 is made up of 15 amino acids. The V gene's germline CDR1 is SGHRS and CDR2 YFSETQ. Losses at the gene ends were 0 bases for V and 8 bases for J; bases not matched to a gene: 9. The CDR3 nucleotides read TGCGCCAGCAGCTTGGATCAGGGGGCCAATCGAGGCTACACCTTC. This encodes CASSLDQGANRGYTF.